This T cell receptor beta chain was obtained from a study of blood T cells in healthy people across ages (dated by TCRdb to between 2015 and 2017). In the study overall: In model experiments, template switching captured about one uniquely barcoded TCR beta cDNA molecule for every two T cells. Using deep sequencing normalized with unique cDNA molecular identifiers, the study measured how TCR beta repertoire diversity changes with age. The donors were split into four age groups: young (average around 15 years), middle-aged (39), aged (around 67) and long-lived (approximately 80). To avoid experimental bias, donors of different ages were spread randomly across the sequencing lanes. For two donors (one aged 18 to 30 and one aged 80 or older), the study analyzed two additional independent replicas of 1 million unique cDNA reads from the same blood draw. The research as a whole found: Observed TCR beta diversity correlated strongly with the percentage of naive T cells measured by flow cytometry. Because donor CMV infection status was unknown, age-related changes in expanded clonotypes were potentially confounded. Observed TCR beta diversity per million T cells fell roughly linearly with age, and a significant reduction was already apparent by age around 40. Compared with the aged group, the long-lived group had more naive CD4+ T cells, fewer expanded clones and increased TCR diversity, a pattern suggesting age selection. Bulk unsorted PBMC profiling prevented conclusive comparison of naive and antigen-experienced compartments. Estimates of total diversity based on one million sequenced T cells were regarded as lower bounds and as underestimates.

At the junction V is shortened by 3 bases and J by 7 bases, with 4 bases in between. CDR1 and CDR2 (ENHRY, SYGVKD) derive from the germline V gene. The CDR3 starts with the cysteine, ends with the phenylalanine, and has 11 residues. The DNA shown is the 33-base CDR3, in frame from base 1. The library relied on 5' RACE. TCRdb records Illumina HiSeq 2500 as the sequencer. The second PCR ran for roughly 6 to 11 cycles and used a J-beta primer mix along with a sample-barcoded 5' primer. A template-switch 5' adaptor carrying 12 random nucleotides introduced a unique molecular identifier onto each TCR beta cDNA molecule. Each sample yielded at least 2.5 million CDR3-containing paired-end reads. First-strand cDNA was synthesized from all RNA with the Mint cDNA synthesis kit, primed by a TRBC-specific oligonucleotide. Following uracil-DNA glycosylase treatment, a first 18-cycle PCR with universal primers M1SS and BC2_uni_R was performed on all cDNA. The published analysis was carried out like this. For normalization, 1 million high-quality reads were randomly selected from each sample, with every read carrying a distinct molecular identifier. Instead of being binned into consensus sequences, reads that shared molecular identifiers were thrown out. MiTCR, run with a Q25 quality threshold and the strictest error-elimination algorithm, handled CDR3 identification, clonotype clustering and error correction. A nonparametric unseen species model using Euler transformation provided a lower-bound estimate of total TCR beta diversity. TCRdb trimmed public reads at Q25 via fastp, called clones via MiXCR and kept in-frame beta chains. Rows are combined by CDR3 protein, so each entry shows the most common genes and DNA. These V and J calls rely on TCRdb rather than the paper's analysis. For this sample there are 580,000 or so distinct CDR3 sequences; roughly 48% appear just once. Just under 25% of the sample lies in the top ten.

This clonotype appeared a few times. Its antigen target is currently unknown. Nothing much larger sits one base from this clone, and base qualities are not available. Systemically healthy Caucasian individuals from Russia, about 38 in total and aged roughly 6 to 100 years, were included as donors. Each donor gave around 9 milliliters of peripheral blood, collected into EDTA-treated Vacutainer tubes. Ficoll-Paque density-gradient centrifugation was used to isolate PBMCs, with at least 6.5 million per sample. Total RNA, at least 6 micrograms per sample, was extracted from PBMCs with Trizol reagent. For every donor, flow cytometry on a PBMC aliquot measured the percentage of naive CD45RAhigh/CD27high T cells.

The origin of this receptor is a man older than 75 in good health. The rearranged segments are TRBV10-3 and TRBJ2-1; the D gene cannot be named for sure. The sample was blood. The CDR3 region: CAISDFNEQFF. The nucleotide sequence reads TGTGCCATCAGTGATTTTAATGAGCAGTTCTTC.